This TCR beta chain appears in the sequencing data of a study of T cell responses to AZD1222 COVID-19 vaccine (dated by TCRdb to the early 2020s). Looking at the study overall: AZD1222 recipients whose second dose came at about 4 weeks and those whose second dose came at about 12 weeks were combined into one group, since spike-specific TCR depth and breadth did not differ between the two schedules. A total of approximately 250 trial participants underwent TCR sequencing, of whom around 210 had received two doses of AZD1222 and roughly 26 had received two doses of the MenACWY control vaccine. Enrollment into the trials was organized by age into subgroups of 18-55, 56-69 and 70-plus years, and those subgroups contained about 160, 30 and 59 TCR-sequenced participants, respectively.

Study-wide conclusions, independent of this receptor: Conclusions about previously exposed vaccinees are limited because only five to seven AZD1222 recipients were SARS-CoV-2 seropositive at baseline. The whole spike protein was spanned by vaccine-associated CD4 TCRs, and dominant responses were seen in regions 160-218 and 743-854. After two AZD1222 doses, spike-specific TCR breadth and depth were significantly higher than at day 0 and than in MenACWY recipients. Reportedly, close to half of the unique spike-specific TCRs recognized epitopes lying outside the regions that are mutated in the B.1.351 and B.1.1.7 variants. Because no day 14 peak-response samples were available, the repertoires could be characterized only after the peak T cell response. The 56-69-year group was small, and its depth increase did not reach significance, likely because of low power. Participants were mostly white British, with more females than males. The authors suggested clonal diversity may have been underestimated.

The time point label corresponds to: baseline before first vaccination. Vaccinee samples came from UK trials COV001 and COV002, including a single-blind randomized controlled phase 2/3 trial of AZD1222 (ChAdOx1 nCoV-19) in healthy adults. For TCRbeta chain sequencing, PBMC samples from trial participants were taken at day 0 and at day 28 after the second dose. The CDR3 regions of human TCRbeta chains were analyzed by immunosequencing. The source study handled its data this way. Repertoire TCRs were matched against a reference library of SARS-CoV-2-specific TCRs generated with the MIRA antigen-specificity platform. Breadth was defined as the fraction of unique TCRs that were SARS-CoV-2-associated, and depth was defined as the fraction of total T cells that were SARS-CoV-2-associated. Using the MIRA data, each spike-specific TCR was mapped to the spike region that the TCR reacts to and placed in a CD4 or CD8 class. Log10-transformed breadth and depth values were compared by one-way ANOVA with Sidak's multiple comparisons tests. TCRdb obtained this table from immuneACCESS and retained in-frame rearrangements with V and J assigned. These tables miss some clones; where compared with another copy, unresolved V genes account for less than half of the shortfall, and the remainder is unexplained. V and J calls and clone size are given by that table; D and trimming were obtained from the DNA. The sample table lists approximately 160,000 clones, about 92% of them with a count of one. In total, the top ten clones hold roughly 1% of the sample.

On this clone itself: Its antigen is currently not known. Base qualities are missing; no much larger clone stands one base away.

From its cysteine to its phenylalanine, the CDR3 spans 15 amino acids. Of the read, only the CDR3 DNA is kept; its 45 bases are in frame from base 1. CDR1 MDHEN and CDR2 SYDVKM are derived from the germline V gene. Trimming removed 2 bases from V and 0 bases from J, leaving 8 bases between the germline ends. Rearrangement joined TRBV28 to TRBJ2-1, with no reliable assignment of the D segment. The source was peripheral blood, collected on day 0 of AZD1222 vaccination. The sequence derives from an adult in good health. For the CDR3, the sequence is CASSLSQSSYNEQFF. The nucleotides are TGTGCCAGCAGTTTAAGTCAGTCCTCCTACAATGAGCAGTTCTTC.